These 14 T cell receptor beta chains share one sample of origin, sequenced in a study of OX40 agonist ivuxolimab in advanced cancers. The data were produced by immunoSEQ multiplex PCR, yet TCRdb's version contains in-frame clones alone and is incomplete. The sample has tens of thousands of clones; around 88% are singletons. The sample in question was CD4+ or CD8+ T cells sorted from blood, obtained in a trial of the OX40 agonist ivuxolimab. The receptors come from an adult with an advanced solid tumor such as melanoma, head and neck, liver or kidney cancer.

The chain recombines TRBV18 with TRBJ2-5, with D unresolved. Matching the DNA end better, TRBJ2-7 makes the J call doubtful. CDR3 length equals 13 residues. The germline V gene encodes CDR1 KGHSH and CDR2 LQKENI. CDR3 DNA: TGTGCCAGCTCACGCGGCACCCCGTACGAGCAGTACTTC. Translation gives CASSRGTPYEQYF.

The chain employs TRBV6-6 and TRBJ2-7; a possible D gene is TRBD1 (6 bases). Trimming removed 8 bases at V and 12 bases at J, with 17 bases between. This CDR3 spans 11 amino acids. CDR1 and CDR2 (germline): MNHNY, SVGAGI (reference sequence). The CDR3 protein is CASGVQGILYF. The DNA of the CDR3 is TGTGCCAGCGGAGTTCAGGGGATTTTGTACTTC.

J is TRBJ1-1 and V is TRBV4-1; D may be TRBD1 (6 bases). V was clipped by 3 bases and J by 2 bases, with 10 bases between them. CDR1 is MGHRA, CDR2 YSYEKL, per germline. The CDR3 covers 14 residues. Here the CDR3 reads CASSHGGTNTEAFF. CDR3 DNA sequence: TGCGCCAGCAGCCATGGGGGGACAAACACTGAAGCTTTCTTT.

This chain joins TRBV27 and TRBJ2-1; 7 bases map to TRBD1. CDR3 length: 15 residues. The germline V gene encodes CDR1 MNHEY and CDR2 SMNVEV (reference sequence). The V gene end was trimmed by 7 bases and the J gene end by 0 bases; junction bases not matched to a gene: 6. The CDR3 nucleotides read TGTGCCAGCAACCCGACAGGGAGCTCCTACAATGAGCAGTTCTTC. This encodes CASNPTGSSYNEQFF.

The genes are TRBV5-4 and TRBJ2-1, with 11 bases aligning to TRBD2. V was pared by 4 bases and J by 12 bases, with 9 bases of the junction left unmatched. Germline CDR1 and CDR2: SGHNT and YYREEE (reference sequence). The CDR3 is 14 residues long. This chain's CDR3 is CASSPDGTSGSQFF. Written as DNA, the CDR3 is TGTGCCAGCAGCCCGGACGGGACTAGCGGTTCGCAGTTCTTC. Filled out from reference TRBV5-4 and TRBJ2-1, the complete variable domain reads ETGVTQSPTHLIKTRGQQVTLRCSSQSGHNTVSWYQQALGQGPQFIFQYYREEENGRGNFPPRFSGLQFPNYSSELNVNALELDDSALYLCASSPDGTSGSQFFGPGTRLTVL.

The chain couples TRBV7-8 to TRBJ1-2; the D gene is possibly TRBD1 (6 bases). Trimming shortened V by 1 base and J by 8 bases, and 14 bases separated the two germline ends. The CDR3 contains 14 residues. Germline assignment: CDR1 SGHVS and CDR2 FQNEAQ. The DNA for the CDR3 is TGTGCCAGCAGCTTAGGCGAGACAGGCGTCGGCTACACCTTC. As protein: CASSLGETGVGYTF.

The chain carries TRBV30 and TRBJ1-4, with 11 bases identical to TRBD1. The CDR3 spans 14 residues. Germline lookup yields CDR1 GTSNPN and CDR2 SVGIG (reference sequence). V was pared by 4 bases and J by 7 bases, with 5 bases of the junction left unmatched. This CDR3 reads CAWNGQGAREKLFF. The CDR3 region has the DNA TGTGCCTGGAATGGACAGGGGGCGCGTGAAAAACTGTTTTTT.

The chain employs TRBV5-4 and TRBJ2-4; TRBD2 matches 7 bases. V trimming: 0 bases; J trimming: 3 bases; junction bases outside the gene matches: 3. The CDR3 has 15 residues. CDR1 and CDR2 (germline): SGHNT, YYREEE (reference sequence). CDR3 sequence (DNA): TGTGCCAGCAGCTTGGCGGGGGGACTCAAAAACATTCAGTACTTC. It yields the protein CASSLAGGLKNIQYF. The full variable domain, completed using reference TRBV5-4 and TRBJ2-4, is ETGVTQSPTHLIKTRGQQVTLRCSSQSGHNTVSWYQQALGQGPQFIFQYYREEENGRGNFPPRFSGLQFPNYSSELNVNALELDDSALYLCASSLAGGLKNIQYFGAGTRLSVL.

The V call is TRBV11-1, the J call TRBJ2-7; D tentatively reads TRBD1 or TRBD2 (5 bases each). V lost 4 bases and J 0 bases, leaving 13 bases between the germline ends. CDR1 and CDR2 from the germline V gene are SGHAT and FQDESV (reference sequence). The length of the CDR3 is 15 residues. Written as DNA, the CDR3 is TGTGCCAGCAGCTCACTAGGGGCCATCTCCTACGAGCAGTACTTC. This gives the protein CASSSLGAISYEQYF. The full variable domain, its missing parts supplied by reference TRBV11-1 and TRBJ2-7, is EAEVAQSPRYKITEKSQAVAFWCDPISGHATLYWYRQILGQGPELLVQFQDESVVDDSQLPKDRFSAERLKGVDSTLKIQPAELGDSAMYLCASSSLGAISYEQYFGPGTRLTVT.

This clone was observed a handful of times. The chain joins TRBV7-9 to TRBJ1-2; a weak D match, TRBD1 (6 bases). V gave up 5 bases and J gave up 8 bases, with 15 bases separating them. The CDR3 length is 13 residues. Germline lookup yields CDR1 SEHNR and CDR2 FQNEAQ (reference sequence). CDR3 sequence: CASSAFGGEGYTF. CDR3 DNA sequence: TGTGCCAGCAGCGCCTTCGGGGGCGAGGGCTACACCTTC. Filled out from reference TRBV7-9 and TRBJ1-2, the complete variable domain reads DTGVSQNPRHKITKRGQNVTFRCDPISEHNRLYWYRQTLGQGPEFLTYFQNEAQLEKSRLLSDRFSAERPKGSFSTLEIQRTEQGDSAMYLCASSAFGGEGYTFGSGTRLTVV.

This rearrangement joins TRBV28 to TRBJ2-2, with TRBD2 as a possible D gene (8 bases). Germline V lookup: CDR1 MDHEN, CDR2 SYDVKM. The ends were cut back, 8 bases at V and 1 base at J, with 14 bases in the middle. This CDR3 has 15 amino acids. The CDR3 nucleotides are TGTGCCAGCGGCGGGGGGACAGAGAACACCGGGGAGCTGTTTTTT. It encodes CASGGGTENTGELFF.

The chain carries TRBV5-1 and TRBJ2-5; D not certain. CDR1 and CDR2 (germline): SGHRS, YFSETQ. Trimming removed 0 bases from V and 5 bases from J, with 8 bases in between. The CDR3 length is 13 residues. DNA for the CDR3: TGCGCCAGCAGCTTGGGAGTCGGTGAGACCCAGTACTTC. The encoded protein is CASSLGVGETQYF.

This clone was seen a handful of times. The rearrangement joins TRBV10-1 to TRBJ1-4; a possible D gene is TRBD1 (5 bases). Germline CDR1 reads WNHNN; CDR2 reads SYGVQD (reference sequence). There are 15 residues in the CDR3. The V and J ends lost 1 base and 4 bases respectively, with 10 bases between them. DNA of the CDR3: TGCGCCAGCAGTGAGTGGAGGGGTCTTAATGAAAAACTGTTTTTT. Its protein is CASSEWRGLNEKLFF.

V gene TRBV9 combines with J gene TRBJ2-1; unclear D gene. CDR3 length: 14 amino acids. Trimming shortened V by 4 bases and J by 8 bases, and 16 bases separated the two germline ends. The germline V gene has CDR1 SGDLS and CDR2 YYNGEE. This chain's CDR3 is CASSSLFASHEQFF. The DNA for the CDR3 is TGTGCCAGCAGCTCTCTCTTTGCGAGCCATGAGCAGTTCTTC. The full variable domain, with the rest looked up from reference TRBV9 and TRBJ2-1, is DSGVTQTPKHLITATGQRVTLRCSPRSGDLSVYWYQQSLDQGLQFLIQYYNGEERAKGNILERFSAQQFPDLHSELNLSSLELGDSALYFCASSSLFASHEQFFGPGTRLTVL.